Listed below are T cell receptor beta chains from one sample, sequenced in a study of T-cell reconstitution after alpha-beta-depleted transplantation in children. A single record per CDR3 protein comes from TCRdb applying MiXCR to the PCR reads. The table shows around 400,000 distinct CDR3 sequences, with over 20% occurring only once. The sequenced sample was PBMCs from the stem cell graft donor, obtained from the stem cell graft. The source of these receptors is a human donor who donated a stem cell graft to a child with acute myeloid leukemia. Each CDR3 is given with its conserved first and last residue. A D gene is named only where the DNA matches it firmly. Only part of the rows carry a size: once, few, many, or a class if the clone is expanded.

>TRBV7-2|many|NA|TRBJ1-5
CASSPPGQAQPQHF
TGTGCCAGCAGCCCCCCCGGACAAGCTCAGCCCCAGCATTTT
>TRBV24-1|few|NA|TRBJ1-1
CATSDPLLTEAFF
TGTGCCACCAGTGATCCCCTCTTAACTGAAGCTTTCTTT
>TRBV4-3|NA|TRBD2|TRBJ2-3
CASSQAAGADTQYF
TGCGCCAGCAGCCAAGCAGCGGGAGCAGATACGCAGTATTTT
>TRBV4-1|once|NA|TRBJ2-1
CASSQDVPGIDEQFF
TGCGCCAGCAGCCAAGATGTTCCGGGTATCGATGAGCAGTTCTTC
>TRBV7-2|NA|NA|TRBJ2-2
CASSLDRPGELFF
TGTGCCAGCAGCCTTGACAGGCCCGGGGAGCTGTTTTTT
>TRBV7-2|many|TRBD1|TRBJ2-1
CASSLTEGQPIQFF
TGTGCCAGCAGCTTAACCGAGGGACAGCCGATACAGTTCTTC
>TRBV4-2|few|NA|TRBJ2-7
CASSPMTDNYEQYF
TGTGCCAGCAGCCCCATGACAGATAACTACGAGCAGTACTTC
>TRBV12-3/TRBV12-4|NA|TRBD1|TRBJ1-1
CASSARDRDLGEAFF
TGTGCCAGCAGTGCCCGGGACAGGGACCTCGGTGAAGCTTTCTTT
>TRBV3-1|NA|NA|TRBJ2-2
CASKGENGELFF
TGTGCCAGCAAGGGGGAGAACGGGGAGCTGTTTTTT
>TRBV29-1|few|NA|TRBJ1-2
CSVEIAGYTF
TGCAGCGTTGAGATCGCTGGCTACACCTTC
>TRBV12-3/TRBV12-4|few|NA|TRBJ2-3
CASSLEPVRADTQYF
TGTGCCAGCAGTTTGGAACCAGTACGCGCAGATACGCAGTATTTT
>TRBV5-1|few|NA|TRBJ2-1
CASSPSRDTHGIYNEQFF
TGCGCCAGCAGCCCGTCCCGGGACACGCATGGGATCTACAATGAGCAGTTCTTC
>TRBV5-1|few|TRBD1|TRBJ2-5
CASSDLQTGTYQETQYF
TGCGCCAGCAGCGACCTACAGACAGGGACGTACCAAGAGACCCAGTACTTC
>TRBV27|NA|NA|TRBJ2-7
CASSLSPADSYEQYF
TGTGCCAGCAGTTTATCCCCAGCGGACTCCTACGAGCAGTACTTC
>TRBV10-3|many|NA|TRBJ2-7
CAISESGPYEQYF
TGTGCCATCAGTGAGTCGGGTCCGTACGAGCAGTACTTC
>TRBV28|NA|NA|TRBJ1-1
CASSTRQYGEAFF
TGTGCCAGCAGTACACGACAGTACGGAGAAGCTTTCTTT
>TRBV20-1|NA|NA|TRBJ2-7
CSAGATSSTYEQYF
TGCAGTGCTGGCGCCACTAGCAGCACCTACGAGCAGTACTTC
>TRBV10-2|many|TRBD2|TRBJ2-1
CASNPLAGGVYNEQFF
TGCGCCAGCAACCCACTAGCGGGAGGGGTCTACAATGAGCAGTTCTTC
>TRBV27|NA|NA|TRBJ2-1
CASSLVWIGGAYGQFF
TGTGCCAGCAGTTTAGTTTGGATTGGAGGGGCCTACGGGCAGTTCTTC
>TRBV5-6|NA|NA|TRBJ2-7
CASSSSPGQRNHEQYF
TGTGCCAGCAGCTCCAGTCCGGGACAACGGAACCACGAGCAGTACTTC
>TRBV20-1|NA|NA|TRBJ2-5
CSAGRPRTDEETQYF
TGCAGTGCCGGGCGACCCCGGACGGATGAAGAGACCCAGTACTTC
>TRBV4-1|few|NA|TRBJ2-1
CASSHPRTMLGGNEQFF
TGCGCCAGCAGCCATCCTCGGACTATGCTGGGGGGCAATGAGCAGTTCTTC
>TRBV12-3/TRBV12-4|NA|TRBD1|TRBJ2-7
CASSPLGTGGEQYF
TGTGCCAGCAGCCCGTTAGGGACAGGGGGCGAGCAGTACTTC
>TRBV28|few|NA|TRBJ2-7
CASSLTAGLPREQYF
TGTGCCAGCAGTCTTACGGCGGGACTGCCTAGGGAGCAGTACTTC
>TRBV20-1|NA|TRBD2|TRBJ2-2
CSARALAVNTGELFF
TGCAGTGCTAGAGCCCTAGCGGTGAACACCGGGGAGCTGTTTTTT
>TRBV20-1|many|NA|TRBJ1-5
CSAREAGVRDQPQHF
TGCAGTGCTAGGGAAGCAGGGGTGAGGGATCAGCCCCAGCATTTT
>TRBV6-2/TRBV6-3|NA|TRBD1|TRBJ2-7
CASSYSQGSPVYEQYF
TGTGCCAGCAGTTACTCACAGGGGTCGCCTGTCTACGAGCAGTACTTC
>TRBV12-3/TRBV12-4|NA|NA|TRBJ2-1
CASSSTVREQFF
TGTGCCAGCAGCTCCACGGTCCGCGAGCAGTTCTTC
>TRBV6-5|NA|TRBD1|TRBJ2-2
CASSSEAGTGKGTGELFF
TGTGCCAGCAGTTCCGAAGCGGGGACAGGGAAAGGTACCGGGGAGCTGTTTTTT
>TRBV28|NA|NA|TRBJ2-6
CATFPGDLGANVLTF
TGTGCCACCTTCCCGGGGGACCTCGGGGCCAACGTCCTGACTTTC
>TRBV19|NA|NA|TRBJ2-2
CASSGQTWNTGELFF
TGTGCCAGTAGTGGCCAGACATGGAACACCGGGGAGCTGTTTTTT
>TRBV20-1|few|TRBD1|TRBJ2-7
CSARAGGQYF
TGCAGTGCTAGAGCAGGGGGGCAGTACTTC
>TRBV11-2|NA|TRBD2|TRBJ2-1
CASSLVYRVPQRGFF
TGTGCCAGCAGCTTAGTGTACAGAGTCCCACAGCGGGGGTTCTTC
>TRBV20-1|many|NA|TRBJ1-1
CSTQIPNTEAFF
TGCAGTACTCAGATCCCGAACACTGAAGCTTTCTTT
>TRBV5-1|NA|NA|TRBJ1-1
CASSFGDRQITEAFF
TGCGCCAGCAGCTTTGGAGACAGACAGATCACTGAAGCTTTCTTT
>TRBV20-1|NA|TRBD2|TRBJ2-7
CSATSGEVSLSEQYF
TGCAGTGCTACTAGCGGGGAGGTTAGTCTCAGCGAGCAGTACTTC
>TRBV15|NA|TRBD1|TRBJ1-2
CATSRTGTGRSLKGYTF
TGTGCCACCAGCAGAACCGGGACAGGGAGGTCCCTGAAGGGCTACACCTTC
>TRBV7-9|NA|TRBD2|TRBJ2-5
CASSLVSLTSAQETQYF
TGTGCCAGCAGCTTAGTATCTCTGACTAGCGCCCAAGAGACCCAGTACTTC
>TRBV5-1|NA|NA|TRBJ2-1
CASSFSRSYNEQFF
TGCGCCAGCAGCTTCAGCCGCTCCTACAATGAGCAGTTCTTC
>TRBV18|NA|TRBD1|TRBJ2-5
CASSPRGQGFETQYF
TGTGCCAGCTCACCAAGAGGACAGGGGTTCGAGACCCAGTACTTC
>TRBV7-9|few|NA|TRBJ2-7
CASGAGPYEQYF
TGTGCCAGCGGTGCGGGACCCTACGAGCAGTACTTC